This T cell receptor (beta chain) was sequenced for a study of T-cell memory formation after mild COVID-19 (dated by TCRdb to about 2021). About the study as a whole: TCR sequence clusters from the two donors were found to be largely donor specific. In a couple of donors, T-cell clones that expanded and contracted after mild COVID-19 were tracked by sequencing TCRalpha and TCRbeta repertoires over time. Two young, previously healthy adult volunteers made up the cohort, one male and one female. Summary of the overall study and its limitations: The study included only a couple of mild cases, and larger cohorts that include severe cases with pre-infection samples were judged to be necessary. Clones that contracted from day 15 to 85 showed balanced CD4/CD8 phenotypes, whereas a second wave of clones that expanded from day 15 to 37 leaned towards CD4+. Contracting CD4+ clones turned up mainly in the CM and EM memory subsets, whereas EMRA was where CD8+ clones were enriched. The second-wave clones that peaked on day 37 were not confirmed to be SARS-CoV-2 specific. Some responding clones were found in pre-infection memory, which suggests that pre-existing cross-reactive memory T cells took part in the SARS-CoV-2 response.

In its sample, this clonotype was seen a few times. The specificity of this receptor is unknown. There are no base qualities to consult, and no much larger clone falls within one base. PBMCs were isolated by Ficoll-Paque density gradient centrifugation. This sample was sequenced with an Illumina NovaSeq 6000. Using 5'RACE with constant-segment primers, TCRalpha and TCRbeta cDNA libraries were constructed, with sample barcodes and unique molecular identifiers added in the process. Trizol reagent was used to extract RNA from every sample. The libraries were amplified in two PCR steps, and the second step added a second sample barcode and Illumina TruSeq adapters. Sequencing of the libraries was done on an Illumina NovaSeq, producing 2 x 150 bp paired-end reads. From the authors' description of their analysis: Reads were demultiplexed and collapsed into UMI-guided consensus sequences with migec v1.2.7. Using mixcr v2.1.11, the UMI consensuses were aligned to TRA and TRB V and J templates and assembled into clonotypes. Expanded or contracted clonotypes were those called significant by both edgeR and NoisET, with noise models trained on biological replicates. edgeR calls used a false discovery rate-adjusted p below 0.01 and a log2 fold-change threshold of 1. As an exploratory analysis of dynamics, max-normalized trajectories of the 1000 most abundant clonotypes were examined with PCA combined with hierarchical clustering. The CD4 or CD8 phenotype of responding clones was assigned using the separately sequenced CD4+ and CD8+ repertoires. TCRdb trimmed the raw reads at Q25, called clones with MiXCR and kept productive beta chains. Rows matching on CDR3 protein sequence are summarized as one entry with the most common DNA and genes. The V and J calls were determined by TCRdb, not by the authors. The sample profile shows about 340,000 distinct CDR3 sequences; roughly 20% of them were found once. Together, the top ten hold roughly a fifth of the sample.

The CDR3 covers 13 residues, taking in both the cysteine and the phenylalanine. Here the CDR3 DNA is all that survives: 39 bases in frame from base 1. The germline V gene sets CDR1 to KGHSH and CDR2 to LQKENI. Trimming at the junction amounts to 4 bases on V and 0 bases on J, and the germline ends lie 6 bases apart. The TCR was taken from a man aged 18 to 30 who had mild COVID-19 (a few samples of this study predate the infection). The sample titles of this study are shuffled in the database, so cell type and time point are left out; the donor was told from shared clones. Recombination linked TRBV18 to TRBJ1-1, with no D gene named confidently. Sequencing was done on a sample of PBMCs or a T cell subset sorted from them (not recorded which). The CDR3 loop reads CASSRAMNTEAFF. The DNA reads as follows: TGTGCCAGCTCACGGGCCATGAACACTGAAGCTTTCTTT.